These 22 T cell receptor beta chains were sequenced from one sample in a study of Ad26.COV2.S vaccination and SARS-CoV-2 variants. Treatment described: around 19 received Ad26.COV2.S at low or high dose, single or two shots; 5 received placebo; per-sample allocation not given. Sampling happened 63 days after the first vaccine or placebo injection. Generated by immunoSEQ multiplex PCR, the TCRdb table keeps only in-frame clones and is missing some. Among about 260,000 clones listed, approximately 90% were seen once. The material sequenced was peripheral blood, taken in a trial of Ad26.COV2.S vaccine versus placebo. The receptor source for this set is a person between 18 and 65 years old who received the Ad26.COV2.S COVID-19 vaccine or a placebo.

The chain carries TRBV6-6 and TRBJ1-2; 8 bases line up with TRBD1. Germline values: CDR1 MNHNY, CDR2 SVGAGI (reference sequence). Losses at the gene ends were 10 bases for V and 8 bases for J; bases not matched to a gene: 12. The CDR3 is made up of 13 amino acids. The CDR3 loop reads CAIGQGRNWGYTF. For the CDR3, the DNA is TGTGCCATAGGACAGGGCCGTAACTGGGGCTACACCTTC.

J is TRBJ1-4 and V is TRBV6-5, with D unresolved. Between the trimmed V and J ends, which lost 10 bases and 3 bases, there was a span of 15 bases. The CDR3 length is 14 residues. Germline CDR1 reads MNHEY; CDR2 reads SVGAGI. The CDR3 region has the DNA TGTGCCACCAAACTTGGACGGTCTAATGAAAAACTGTTTTTT. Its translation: CATKLGRSNEKLFF.

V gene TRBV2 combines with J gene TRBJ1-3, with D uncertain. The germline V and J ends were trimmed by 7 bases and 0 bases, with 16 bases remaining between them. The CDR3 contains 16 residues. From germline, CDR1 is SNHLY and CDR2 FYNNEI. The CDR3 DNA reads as TGTGCCAGCACCCGCACCTGGGTCTCCTCTGGAAACACCATATATTTT. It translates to CASTRTWVSSGNTIYF. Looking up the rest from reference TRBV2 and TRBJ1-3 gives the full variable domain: EPEVTQTPSHQVTQMGQEVILRCVPISNHLYFYWYRQILGQKVEFLVSFYNNEISEKSEIFDDQFSVERPDGSNFTLKIRSTKLEDSAMYFCASTRTWVSSGNTIYFGEGSWLTVV.

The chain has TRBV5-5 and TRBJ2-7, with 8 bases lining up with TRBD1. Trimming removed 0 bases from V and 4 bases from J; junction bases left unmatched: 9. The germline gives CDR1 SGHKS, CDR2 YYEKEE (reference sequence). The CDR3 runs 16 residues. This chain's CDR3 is CASSLAAQGAIYEQYV. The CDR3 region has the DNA TGTGCCAGCAGCTTGGCTGCCCAGGGGGCTATATACGAGCAGTACGTC.

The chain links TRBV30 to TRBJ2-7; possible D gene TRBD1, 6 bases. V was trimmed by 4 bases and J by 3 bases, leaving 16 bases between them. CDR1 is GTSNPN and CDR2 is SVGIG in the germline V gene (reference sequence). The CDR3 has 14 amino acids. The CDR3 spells CAWNKDSARYEQYF. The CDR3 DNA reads TGTGCCTGGAATAAGGACAGCGCCCGCTACGAGCAGTACTTC.

The CDR3 nucleotides read TGCGCCAGCAGCTTGGGTCTAGCGGGGAGCTCCTACAATGAGCAGTTCTTC. This translates into CASSLGLAGSSYNEQFF. The chain has TRBV5-1 and TRBJ2-1; TRBD2 matches 9 bases. This CDR3 contains 17 residues. The J segment lost 0 bases and the V segment lost 0 bases, leaving 4 bases of the junction unmatched. Per the germline V gene, CDR1 is SGHRS and CDR2 is YFSETQ.

The CDR3 nucleotides read TGTGCCAGCAGCTTATCCGAGAACACTGAAGCTTTCTTT. Translation gives CASSLSENTEAFF. The V gene is TRBV7-7, the J gene TRBJ1-1; D is uncertain. CDR1 and CDR2 from the germline V gene are SSHAT and FNYEAQ (reference sequence). The CDR3 runs 13 residues. The V gene lost 2 bases and the J gene lost 1 base, with 5 bases spanning the gap. The variable domain in full, with the rest retrieved from reference TRBV7-7 and TRBJ1-1, is GAGVSQSPRYKVTKRGQDVTLRCDPISSHATLYWYQQALGQGPEFLTYFNYEAQPDKSGLPSDRFSAERPEGSISTLTIQRTEQRDSAMYRCASSLSENTEAFFGQGTRLTVV.

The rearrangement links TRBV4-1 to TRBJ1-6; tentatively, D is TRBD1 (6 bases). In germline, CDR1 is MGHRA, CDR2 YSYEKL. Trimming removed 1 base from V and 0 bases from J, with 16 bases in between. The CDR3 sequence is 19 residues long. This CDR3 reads CASSQGRGQLSSYNSPLHF. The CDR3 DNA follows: TGCGCCAGCAGCCAAGGAAGGGGACAACTGAGCTCCTATAATTCACCCCTCCACTTT.

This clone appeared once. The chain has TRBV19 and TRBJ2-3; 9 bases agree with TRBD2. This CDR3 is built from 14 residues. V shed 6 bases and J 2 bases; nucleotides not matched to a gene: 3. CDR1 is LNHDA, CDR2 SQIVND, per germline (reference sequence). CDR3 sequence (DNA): TGTGCCAGTAGAGTAGCGGGAGACACAGATACGCAGTATTTT. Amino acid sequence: CASRVAGDTDTQYF.

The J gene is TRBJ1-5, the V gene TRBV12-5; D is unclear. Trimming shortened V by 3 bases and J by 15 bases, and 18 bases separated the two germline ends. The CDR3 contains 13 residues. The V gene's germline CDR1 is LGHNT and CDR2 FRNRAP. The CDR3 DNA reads TGTGCTAGTGGTTTCCAACCGACTCGCCCGGGGCATTTT. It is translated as CASGFQPTRPGHF.

The CDR3 DNA reads TGTGCCAGCAGCTCGGACAGGGCCTCCTATAATTCACCCCTCCACTTT. Protein: CASSSDRASYNSPLHF. This chain uses TRBV5-8 with TRBJ1-6; TRBD1 agrees at 8 bases. This CDR3 is 16 amino acids long. The germline V gene encodes CDR1 SGHTS and CDR2 YDEGEE. Trimming cost V 3 bases and J 0 bases; bases outside gene matches: 2.

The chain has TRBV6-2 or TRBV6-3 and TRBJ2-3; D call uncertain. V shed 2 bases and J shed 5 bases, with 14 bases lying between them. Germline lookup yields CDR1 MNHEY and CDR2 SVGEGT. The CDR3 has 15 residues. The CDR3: CASSYRQRLVDTQYF. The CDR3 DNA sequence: TGTGCCAGCAGTTACCGGCAACGCCTAGTAGATACGCAGTATTTT.

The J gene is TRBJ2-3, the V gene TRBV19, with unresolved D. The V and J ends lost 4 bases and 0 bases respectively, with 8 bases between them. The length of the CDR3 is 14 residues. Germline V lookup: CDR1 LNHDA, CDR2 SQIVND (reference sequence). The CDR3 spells CASSTRHSTDTQYF. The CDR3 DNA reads TGTGCCAGTAGTACACGTCATAGCACAGATACGCAGTATTTT.

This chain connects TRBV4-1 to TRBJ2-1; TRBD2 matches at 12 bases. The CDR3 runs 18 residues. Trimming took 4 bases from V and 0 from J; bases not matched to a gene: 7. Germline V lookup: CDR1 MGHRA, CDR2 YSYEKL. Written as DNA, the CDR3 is TGCGCCAGCAGCCTCGTGACTAGCGGGGGAAGCTCCTACAATGAGCAGTTCTTC. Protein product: CASSLVTSGGSSYNEQFF.

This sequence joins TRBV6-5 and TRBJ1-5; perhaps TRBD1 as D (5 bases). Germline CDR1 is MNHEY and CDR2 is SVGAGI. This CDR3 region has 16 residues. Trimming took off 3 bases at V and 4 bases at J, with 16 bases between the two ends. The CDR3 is CASSYSGRGPNQPQHF. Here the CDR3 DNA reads TGTGCCAGCAGTTATTCCGGGAGGGGCCCTAATCAGCCCCAGCATTTT.

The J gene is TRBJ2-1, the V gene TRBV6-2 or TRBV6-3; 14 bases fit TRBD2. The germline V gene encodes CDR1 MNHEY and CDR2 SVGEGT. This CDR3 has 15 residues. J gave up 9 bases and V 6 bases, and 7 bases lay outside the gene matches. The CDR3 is CASSVGLAGVVEQFF. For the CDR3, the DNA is TGTGCCAGCAGCGTGGGACTAGCGGGGGTGGTTGAGCAGTTCTTC.

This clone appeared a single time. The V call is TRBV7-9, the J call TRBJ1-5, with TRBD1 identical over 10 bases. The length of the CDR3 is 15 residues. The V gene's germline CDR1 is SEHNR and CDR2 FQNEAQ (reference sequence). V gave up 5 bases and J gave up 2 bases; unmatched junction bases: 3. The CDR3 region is CASSPGTGGNQPQHF. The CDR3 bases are TGTGCCAGCAGCCCCGGGACAGGGGGCAATCAGCCCCAGCATTTT.

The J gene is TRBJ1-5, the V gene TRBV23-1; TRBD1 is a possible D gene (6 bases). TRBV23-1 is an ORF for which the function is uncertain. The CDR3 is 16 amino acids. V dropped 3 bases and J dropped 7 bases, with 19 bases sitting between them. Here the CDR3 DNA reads TGCGCCAGCAGTCAGGCTTGGGGCGAGGGGGGACAGCCCCAGCATTTT. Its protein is CASSQAWGEGGQPQHF.

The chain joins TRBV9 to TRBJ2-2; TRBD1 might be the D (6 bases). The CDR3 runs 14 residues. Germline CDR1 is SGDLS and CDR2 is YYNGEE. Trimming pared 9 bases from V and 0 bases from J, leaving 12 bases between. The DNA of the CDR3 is TGTGCCACGTCACGGGACACGAACACCGGGGAGCTGTTTTTT. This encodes CATSRDTNTGELFF.

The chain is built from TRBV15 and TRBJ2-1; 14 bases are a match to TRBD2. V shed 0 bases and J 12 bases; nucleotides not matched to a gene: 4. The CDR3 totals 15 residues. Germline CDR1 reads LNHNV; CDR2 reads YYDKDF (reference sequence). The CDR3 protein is CATSRDGTSGRGQFF. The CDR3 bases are TGTGCCACCAGCAGAGATGGGACTAGCGGGAGAGGGCAGTTCTTC. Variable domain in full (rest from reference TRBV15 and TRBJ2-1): DAMVIQNPRYQVTQFGKPVTLSCSQTLNHNVMYWYQQKSSQAPKLLFHYYDKDFNNEADTPDNFQSRRPNTSFCFLDIRSPGLGDTAMYLCATSRDGTSGRGQFFGPGTRLTVL.

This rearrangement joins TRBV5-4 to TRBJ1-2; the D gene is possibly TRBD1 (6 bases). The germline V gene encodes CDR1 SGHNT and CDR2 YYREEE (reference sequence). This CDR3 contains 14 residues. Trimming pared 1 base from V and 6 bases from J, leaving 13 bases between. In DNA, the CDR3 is TGTGCCAGCAGCTTGTGGGGAGGGGGAAATGGCTACACCTTC. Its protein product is CASSLWGGGNGYTF.

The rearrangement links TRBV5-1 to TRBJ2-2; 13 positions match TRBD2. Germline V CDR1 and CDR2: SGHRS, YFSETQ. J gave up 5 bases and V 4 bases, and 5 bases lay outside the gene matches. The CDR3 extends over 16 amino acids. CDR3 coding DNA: TGCGCCAGCAGCGGAGAGGGACTAGCGGGGACCGGGGAGCTGTTTTTT. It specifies CASSGEGLAGTGELFF. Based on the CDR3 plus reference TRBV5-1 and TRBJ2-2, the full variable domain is KAGVTQTPRYLIKTRGQQVTLSCSPISGHRSVSWYQQTPGQGLQFLFEYFSETQRNKGNFPGRFSGRQFSNSRSEMNVSTLELGDSALYLCASSGEGLAGTGELFFGEGSRLTVL.